The 28 T cell receptor beta chains below were found in one sample sequenced in a study of shared clonotypes between healthy human individuals. Generated by immunoSEQ multiplex PCR, the TCRdb table keeps only in-frame clones and is missing some. In the table there are 450,000 to 500,000 clones, 81% of which are singletons. The sequencing sample was made of PBMCs. Receptors originate from a woman aged 40 to 50 in good health. Some clones in this sample may be carry-over from other donors' samples.

This clone was counted between two and nine times. This chain joins TRBV6-4 and TRBJ2-7; 8 nucleotides match TRBD2. The DNA matches TRBJ2-1 better at its end, which makes the J call doubtful. The CDR3 has 15 residues. Per germline, CDR1 MRHNA and CDR2 SNTAGT. The CDR3 sequence is CASSEAGGSYNEQFF. CDR3 bases: TGTGCCAGCAGTGAGGCGGGAGGCAGCTACAATGAGCAGTTCTTC.

The gene calls are TRBV10-3 and TRBJ1-4; 9 bases match TRBD1. V was pared by 0 bases and J by 5 bases, with 4 bases of the junction left unmatched. Per germline, CDR1 ENHRY and CDR2 SYGVKD. This CDR3 region has 16 residues. The CDR3 DNA follows: TGTGCCATCAGTGAGTCGAACGGACAGGGGAATGAAAAACTGTTTTTT. Translating gives CAISESNGQGNEKLFF.

This clone has more than one count but fewer than ten. This chain joins TRBV4-2 and TRBJ1-1; D unclear. The germline V gene encodes CDR1 LGHNA and CDR2 YNFKEQ. Trimming took off 6 bases at V and 0 bases at J, with 20 bases between the two ends. The CDR3 contains 17 residues. The CDR3: CASSSGRGPDMNTEAFF. The CDR3 nucleotides read TGTGCCAGCAGTTCCGGCCGTGGGCCGGATATGAACACTGAAGCTTTCTTT.

The V gene is TRBV27, the J gene TRBJ1-5; D gene ambiguous. V was trimmed by 3 bases and J by 1 base, leaving 10 bases between them. This CDR3 comprises 15 residues. CDR1 is MNHEY and CDR2 is SMNVEV in the germline V gene (reference sequence). As DNA, the CDR3 is TGTGCCAGCAGTTTGTTGCGCCAGAGCAATCAGCCCCAGCATTTT. Translated: CASSLLRQSNQPQHF.

The chain combines TRBV25-1 with TRBJ2-7, with D maybe TRBD1 (6 bases). Germline lookup yields CDR1 MGHDK and CDR2 SYGVNS. This CDR3 comprises 13 residues. Trimming pared 8 bases from V and 3 bases from J, leaving 14 bases between. Written as DNA, the CDR3 is TGTGCCAGCGCCGGGACATGGGACTACGAGCAGTACTTC. Protein: CASAGTWDYEQYF.

This chain links TRBV29-1 with TRBJ2-5; 10 nucleotides align to TRBD2. CDR3 length: 14 residues. V was pared by 6 bases and J by 4 bases, with 8 bases of the junction left unmatched. CDR1 and CDR2 (germline): SQVTM, ANQGSEA. The CDR3 DNA follows: TGCAGCGTGGGGGTGGTAGCGGGAGGAGAGACCCAGTACTTC. It yields the protein CSVGVVAGGETQYF.

Notes on this clone: A much larger clonotype is one base distant, so this may be a read error. At the DNA level, this CDR3 is encoded by other sequences in the same sample as well. The chain is built from TRBV21-1 and TRBJ2-7. TRBV21-1 is tagged as a pseudogene. This CDR3 region has 11 residues. The CDR3 is CASSKEDEQYF. The CDR3 DNA reads as TGTGCTAGCAGCAAAGAGGACGAGCAGTACTTC.

The J gene is TRBJ2-3, the V gene TRBV25-1, with 12 bases matching TRBD2. The CDR3 length is 17 residues. With V trimmed by 3 bases and J by 2 bases, 6 bases remained unmatched. Germline assignment: CDR1 MGHDK and CDR2 SYGVNS. The CDR3 loop reads CASSDYGLAGITDTQYF. The CDR3 DNA reads TGTGCCAGCAGTGACTATGGACTAGCGGGGATCACAGATACGCAGTATTTT. Full variable domain (remainder filled in from reference TRBV25-1 and TRBJ2-3): EADIYQTPRYLVIGTGKKITLECSQTMGHDKMYWYQQDPGMELHLIHYSYGVNSTEKGDLSSESTVSRIRTEHFPLTLESARPSHTSQYLCASSDYGLAGITDTQYFGPGTRLTVL.

Points on this clone: This probably arose from a read error, given a far larger clone one base away. The rearrangement joins TRBV28 to TRBJ1-1; possibly TRBD1 for D (6 bases). Trimming took 6 bases from V and 7 from J, leaving 15 bases between them. CDR1 is MDHEN, CDR2 SYDVKM, per germline. This CDR3 is 13 amino acids long. Written as DNA, the CDR3 is TGTGCCAGCAGCCCTGGACAGACCAGTGAAGCTTTCTTT. This codes for CASSPGQTSEAFF.

The chain joins TRBV6-5 to TRBJ1-1, with 9 bases identical to TRBD1. There are 15 residues in the CDR3. In germline, CDR1 is MNHEY, CDR2 SVGAGI. V shed 4 bases, J shed 5 bases, and the junction held 8 bases outside the gene matches. The CDR3 DNA follows: TGTGCCAGCAGTTCCCCGGGACAGGGTCGTACTGAAGCTTTCTTT. Translation: CASSSPGQGRTEAFF.

Turning to this clone: Only one base separates this from a far larger clonotype, so it likely reflects a read error. The V and J genes are TRBV28 and TRBJ1-2, with D possibly being TRBD1 (5 bases). This CDR3 has 15 residues. Germline V gene lookup returns CDR1 MDHEN and CDR2 SYDVKM. V lost 10 bases and J 0 bases, leaving 18 bases between the germline ends. In DNA, the CDR3 is TGTGCCATCAGCCCCCCGGGGGGGGCTAACTATGGCTACACCTTC. Protein: CAISPPGGANYGYTF.

This clone was recorded at least ten times. At the DNA level, this CDR3 is encoded by other sequences in the same sample as well. This chain connects TRBV5-1 to TRBJ2-5; D gene ambiguous. Germline CDR1 and CDR2: SGHRS and YFSETQ. This CDR3 spans 12 amino acids. V gave up 4 bases and J gave up 5 bases, with 9 bases separating them. DNA of the CDR3: TGCGCCAGCAGCCTAACAGCCGAGACCCAGTACTTC. Translating gives CASSLTAETQYF.

The chain carries TRBV7-3 and TRBJ2-3, with D possibly matching TRBD2 (5 bases). The CDR3 is made up of 15 amino acids. Trimming shortened V by 2 bases and J by 0 bases, and 9 bases separated the two germline ends. Germline-derived CDR1 and CDR2 are SGHTA and FQGTGA. The CDR3 DNA follows: TGTGCCAGCAGCTTATCTGGCGGGAGCACAGATACGCAGTATTTT. Residues: CASSLSGGSTDTQYF.

The gene calls are TRBV11-2 and TRBJ2-2, with TRBD1 as a possible D gene (5 bases). The CDR3 spans 15 residues. CDR1 and CDR2 (germline): SGHAT, FQNNGV. V dropped 5 bases and J dropped 1 base, with 11 bases sitting between them. As DNA, the CDR3 is TGTGCCAGCAGCCTGGGAACAGGGAACACCGGGGAGCTGTTTTTT. It is translated as CASSLGTGNTGELFF.

The table lists this clone with many counts. The rearrangement uses TRBV2 and TRBJ2-2, with TRBD2 as a possible D gene (5 bases). The V end was cut by 4 bases, the J end by 6 bases, with 15 bases between. This CDR3 is built from 15 residues. The germline gives CDR1 SNHLY, CDR2 FYNNEI. The DNA of the CDR3 is TGTGCCAGCAGTGCGAGACCTTGGCGGGCCGGGGAGCTGTTTTTT. Residues: CASSARPWRAGELFF.

In this sample, this clone turned up once. The chain recombines TRBV11-2 with TRBJ2-7, with TRBD1 as a possible D gene (5 bases). The CDR3 length is 13 residues. Germline CDR1 SGHAT, CDR2 FQNNGV. V was pared by 0 bases and J by 5 bases, with 8 bases between. CDR3 coding DNA: TGTGCCAGCAGCTTAGATCAGGGTGACGAGCAGTACTTC. Its translation is CASSLDQGDEQYF.

With regard to this clone: This likely traces to a read error, being one base from a far larger clone. This chain uses TRBV11-2 with TRBJ1-5; a weak D match, TRBD1 (5 bases). The germline CDR1 and CDR2 sequences are SGHAT and FQNNGV. The V gene lost 5 bases and the J gene lost 3 bases, with 14 bases spanning the gap. The CDR3 runs 15 residues. The DNA of the CDR3 is TGTGCCAGCAGCATAGGCGGCGGGGCCAATCAGCCCCAGCATTTT. Translated, it gives CASSIGGGANQPQHF.

This chain links TRBV4-1 with TRBJ2-7; TRBD2 aligns across 8 bases. The germline gives CDR1 MGHRA, CDR2 YSYEKL. With V trimmed by 2 bases and J by 12 bases, 12 bases remained unmatched. The CDR3 runs to 14 residues. CDR3 sequence: CASSQSPGGPLVYF. In nucleotides, the CDR3 is TGCGCCAGCAGCCAAAGTCCGGGGGGGCCTTTGGTGTACTTC.

The CDR3 is CASSHRTKLGGGGSYEQYF. The CDR3 DNA follows: TGTGCCAGCAGCCACCGTACAAAGCTCGGCGGGGGCGGGAGTTACGAGCAGTACTTC. V is TRBV9 and J is TRBJ2-7; D is perhaps TRBD2 (7 bases). From germline, CDR1 is SGDLS and CDR2 YYNGEE. This CDR3 spans 19 amino acids. V shed 4 bases and J shed 4 bases, with 30 bases lying between them.

This CDR3 reads CASSLGVVRMNTEAFF. The CDR3 nucleotides read TGTGCCAGCAGCTTAGGAGTGGTACGAATGAACACTGAAGCTTTCTTT. The rearrangement uses TRBV7-2 and TRBJ1-1; D gene unclear. The V and J ends lost 1 base and 0 bases respectively, with 12 bases between them. Per the germline V gene, CDR1 is SGHTA and CDR2 is FQGNSA. This CDR3 spans 16 amino acids.

The rearrangement joins TRBV6-5 to TRBJ2-5; 11 bases align to TRBD2. The CDR3 extends over 15 amino acids. V shed 6 bases and J 5 bases; nucleotides not matched to a gene: 8. Per the germline V gene, CDR1 is MNHEY and CDR2 is SVGAGI. The CDR3 nucleotides are TGTGCCAGCAGGCCCGGGACTAGCGGCTTTGAGACCCAGTACTTC. As protein: CASRPGTSGFETQYF.

As concerns this clone: A far more abundant clone sits one base away, making this likely a read error. The rearrangement uses TRBV10-3 and TRBJ2-2; 9 nucleotides match TRBD2. The CDR3 runs to 16 residues. Germline V CDR1 and CDR2: ENHRY, SYGVKD. CDR3 sequence reads: CAISVPSGTNTGGLFF. CDR3 sequence (DNA): TGTGCCATCAGTGTCCCTAGCGGGACGAACACCGGGGGGCTGTTTTTT.

The CDR3, as DNA: TGTGCCAGCAGCTTAGTGATCGATACGCAGTATTTT. Translation gives CASSLVIDTQYF. This chain links TRBV7-9 with TRBJ2-3; D uncertain. The CDR3 consists of 12 residues. Germline CDR1 and CDR2: SEHNR and FQNEAQ (reference sequence). Trimming left V 1 base short and J 6 bases short, with 5 bases between.

This clone has a handful of counts. The chain carries TRBV19 and TRBJ2-7; TRBD1 matches 7 bases. The V gene end was trimmed by 6 bases and the J gene end by 13 bases; junction bases not matched to a gene: 12. Germline values: CDR1 LNHDA, CDR2 SQIVND (reference sequence). The CDR3 totals 12 residues. The CDR3 spells CASSRRDSFQYF. For the CDR3, the DNA is TGTGCCAGTAGCCGAAGGGACAGCTTTCAATACTTC.

The table lists this clone with many counts. Other DNA variants within this sample encode the same CDR3. This chain connects TRBV5-1 to TRBJ2-7, with 9 positions matching TRBD1. Germline CDR1 reads SGHRS; CDR2 reads YFSETQ. Germline trimming cut 4 bases from V and 2 bases from J; bases unmatched to any gene: 7. This CDR3 has 15 residues. Here the CDR3 reads CASSAGTGRTYEQYF. DNA for the CDR3: TGCGCCAGCAGCGCGGGGACAGGGCGGACCTACGAGCAGTACTTC.

The chain links TRBV29-1 to TRBJ2-3; 7 bases map to TRBD1. The junction had 3 bases not matched to a gene; V was cut back by 7 bases and J by 2 bases. This CDR3 spans 12 amino acids. Germline CDR1 is SQVTM and CDR2 is ANQGSEA. The CDR3 bases are TGCAGCGCCACAGGGGCCACAGATACGCAGTATTTT. Translating it yields CSATGATDTQYF.

This clone occurred a few times. The V call is TRBV29-1, the J call TRBJ2-3; D possibly corresponds to TRBD2 (5 bases). V was trimmed by 6 bases and J by 0 bases, leaving 13 bases between them. Germline V gene data show CDR1 as SQVTM and CDR2 as ANQGSEA. The CDR3 sequence is 14 residues long. The CDR3: CSVKRSGSTDTQYF. The CDR3 nucleotides read TGCAGCGTGAAAAGGAGCGGAAGCACAGATACGCAGTATTTT.

The J gene is TRBJ1-3, the V gene TRBV10-3, with a tentative D call TRBD1 (6 bases). The CDR3 sequence is 16 residues long. Germline CDR1 ENHRY, CDR2 SYGVKD. V was cut by 8 bases and J by 4 bases, with 21 bases left in between. In DNA form, the CDR3 reads TGTGCCATCGAGGGAGGGGGGCGAGACCGGGGAAACACCATATATTTT. It translates to CAIEGGGRDRGNTIYF.